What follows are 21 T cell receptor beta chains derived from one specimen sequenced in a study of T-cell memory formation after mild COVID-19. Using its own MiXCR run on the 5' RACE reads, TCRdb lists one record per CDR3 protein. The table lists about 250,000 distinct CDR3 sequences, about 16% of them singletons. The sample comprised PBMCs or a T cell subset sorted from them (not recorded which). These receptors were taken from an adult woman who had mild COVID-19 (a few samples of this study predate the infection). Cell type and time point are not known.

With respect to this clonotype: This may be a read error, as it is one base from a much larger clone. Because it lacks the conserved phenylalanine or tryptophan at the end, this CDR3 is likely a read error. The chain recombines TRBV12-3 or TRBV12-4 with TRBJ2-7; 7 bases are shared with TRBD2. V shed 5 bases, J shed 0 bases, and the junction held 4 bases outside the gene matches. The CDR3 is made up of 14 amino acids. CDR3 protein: CASSRGLDSYEQYL. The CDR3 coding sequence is TGTGCCAGCAGTAGAGGACTAGACTCCTACGAGCAGTACCTC.

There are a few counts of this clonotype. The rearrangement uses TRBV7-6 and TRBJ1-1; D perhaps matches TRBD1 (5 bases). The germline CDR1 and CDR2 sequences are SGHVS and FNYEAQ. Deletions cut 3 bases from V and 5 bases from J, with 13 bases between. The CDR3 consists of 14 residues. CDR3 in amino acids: CASSFGGRRTEAFF. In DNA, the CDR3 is TGTGCCAGCAGCTTCGGGGGACGGAGAACTGAAGCTTTCTTT.

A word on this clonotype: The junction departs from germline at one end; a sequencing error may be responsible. CDR3 DNA: TGTGCCAGCAGTCCTATTGCGGGGGGCATCTCCGACGAGCAGTACTTC. It codes for CASSPIAGGISDEQYF. The chain links TRBV14 to TRBJ2-7, with TRBD2 matching 8 bases. CDR1 and CDR2 from the germline V gene are SGHDN and FVKESK. This CDR3 is built from 16 residues. Filled out from reference TRBV14 and TRBJ2-7, the complete variable domain reads EAGVTQFPSHSVIEKGQTVTLRCDPISGHDNLYWYRRVMGKEIKFLLHFVKESKQDESGMPNNRFLAERTGGTYSTLKVQPAELEDSGVYFCASSPIAGGISDEQYFGPGTRLTVT.

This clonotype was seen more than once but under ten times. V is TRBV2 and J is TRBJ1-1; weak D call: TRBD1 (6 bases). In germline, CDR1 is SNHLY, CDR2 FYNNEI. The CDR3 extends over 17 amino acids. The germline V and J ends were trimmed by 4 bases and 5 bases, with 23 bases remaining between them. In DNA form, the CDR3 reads TGTGCCAGCAGTGCTTCTTTTGGATCTCAGGGGAAGACTGAAGCTTTCTTT. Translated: CASSASFGSQGKTEAFF.

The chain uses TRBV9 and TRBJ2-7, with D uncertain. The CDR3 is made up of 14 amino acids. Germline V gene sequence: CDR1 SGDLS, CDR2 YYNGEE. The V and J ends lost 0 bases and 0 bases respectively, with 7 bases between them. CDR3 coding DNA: TGTGCCAGCAGCGTAGCCCCTTCCTCCTACGAGCAGTACTTC. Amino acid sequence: CASSVAPSSYEQYF. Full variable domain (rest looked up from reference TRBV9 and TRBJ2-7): DSGVTQTPKHLITATGQRVTLRCSPRSGDLSVYWYQQSLDQGLQFLIQYYNGEERAKGNILERFSAQQFPDLHSELNLSSLELGDSALYFCASSVAPSSYEQYFGPGTRLTVT.

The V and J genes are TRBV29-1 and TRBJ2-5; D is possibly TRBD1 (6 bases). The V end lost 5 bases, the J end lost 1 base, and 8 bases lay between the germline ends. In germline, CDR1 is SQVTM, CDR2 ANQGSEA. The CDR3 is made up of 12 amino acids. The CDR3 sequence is CSVTGSQETQYF. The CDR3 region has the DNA TGCAGCGTTACAGGGAGCCAAGAGACCCAGTACTTC. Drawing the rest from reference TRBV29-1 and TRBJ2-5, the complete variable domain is SAVISQKPSRDICQRGTSLTIQCQVDSQVTMMFWYRQQPGQSLTLIATANQGSEATYESGFVIDKFPISRPNLTFSTLTVSNMSPEDSSIYLCSVTGSQETQYFGPGTRLLVL.

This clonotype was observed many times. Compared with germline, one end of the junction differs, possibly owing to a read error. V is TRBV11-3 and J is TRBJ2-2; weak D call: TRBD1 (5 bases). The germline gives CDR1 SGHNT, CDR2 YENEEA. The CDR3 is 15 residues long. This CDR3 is CASSPQGTKTGELFF. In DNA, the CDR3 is TGTGCCAGCAGCCCCCAGGGTACGAAAACCGGGGAGCTGTTTTTT.

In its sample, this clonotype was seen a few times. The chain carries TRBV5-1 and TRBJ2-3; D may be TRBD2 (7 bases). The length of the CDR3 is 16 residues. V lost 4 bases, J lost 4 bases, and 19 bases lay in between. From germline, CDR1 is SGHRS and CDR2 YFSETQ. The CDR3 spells CASSVPRGPSSDTQYF. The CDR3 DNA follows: TGCGCCAGCAGCGTTCCGCGGGGGCCCTCCTCAGATACGCAGTATTTT. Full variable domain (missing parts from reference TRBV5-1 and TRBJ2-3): KAGVTQTPRYLIKTRGQQVTLSCSPISGHRSVSWYQQTPGQGLQFLFEYFSETQRNKGNFPGRFSGRQFSNSRSEMNVSTLELGDSALYLCASSVPRGPSSDTQYFGPGTRLTVL.

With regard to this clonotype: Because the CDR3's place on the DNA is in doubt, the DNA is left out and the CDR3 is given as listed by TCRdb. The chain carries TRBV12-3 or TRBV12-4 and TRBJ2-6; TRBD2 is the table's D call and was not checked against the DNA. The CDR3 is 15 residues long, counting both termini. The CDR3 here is CASRALRAGANVLTF.

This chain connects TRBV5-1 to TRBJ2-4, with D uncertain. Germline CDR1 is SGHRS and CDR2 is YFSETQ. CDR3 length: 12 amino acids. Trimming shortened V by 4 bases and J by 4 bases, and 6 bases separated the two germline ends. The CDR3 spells CASSGGKNIQYF. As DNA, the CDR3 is TGCGCCAGCAGCGGTGGTAAAAACATTCAGTACTTC. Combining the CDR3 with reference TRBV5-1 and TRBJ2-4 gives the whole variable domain KAGVTQTPRYLIKTRGQQVTLSCSPISGHRSVSWYQQTPGQGLQFLFEYFSETQRNKGNFPGRFSGRQFSNSRSEMNVSTLELGDSALYLCASSGGKNIQYFGAGTRLSVL.

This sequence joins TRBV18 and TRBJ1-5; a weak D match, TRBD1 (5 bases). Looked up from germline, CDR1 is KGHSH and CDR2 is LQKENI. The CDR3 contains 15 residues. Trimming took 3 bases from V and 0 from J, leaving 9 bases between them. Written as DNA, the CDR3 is TGTGCCAGCTCACCGACAGCCATTAGCAATCAGCCCCAGCATTTT. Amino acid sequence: CASSPTAISNQPQHF.

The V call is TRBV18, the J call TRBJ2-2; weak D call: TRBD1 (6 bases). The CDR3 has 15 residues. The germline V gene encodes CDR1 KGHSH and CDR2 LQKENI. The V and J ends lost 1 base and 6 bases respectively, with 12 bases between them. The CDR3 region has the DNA TGTGCCAGCTCACCACGGGGCAGGGGAGCCGGGGAGCTGTTTTTT. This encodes CASSPRGRGAGELFF. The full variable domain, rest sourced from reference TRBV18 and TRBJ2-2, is NAGVMQNPRHLVRRRGQEARLRCSPMKGHSHVYWYRQLPEEGLKFMVYLQKENIIDESGMPKERFSAEFPKEGPSILRIQQVVRGDSAAYFCASSPRGRGAGELFFGEGSRLTVL.

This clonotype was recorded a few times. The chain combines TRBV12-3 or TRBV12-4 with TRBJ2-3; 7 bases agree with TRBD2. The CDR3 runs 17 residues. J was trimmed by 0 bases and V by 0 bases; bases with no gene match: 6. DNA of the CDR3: TGTGCCAGCAGTTTAGCGGGGAGGGGTCCTAGCACAGATACGCAGTATTTT. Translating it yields CASSLAGRGPSTDTQYF.

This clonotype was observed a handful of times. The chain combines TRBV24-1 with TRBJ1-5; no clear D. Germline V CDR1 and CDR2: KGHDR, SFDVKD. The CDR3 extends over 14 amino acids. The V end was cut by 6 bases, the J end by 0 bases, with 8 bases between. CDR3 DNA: TGTGCCACCAGTAATGGGCTTAGCAATCAGCCCCAGCATTTT. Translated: CATSNGLSNQPQHF.

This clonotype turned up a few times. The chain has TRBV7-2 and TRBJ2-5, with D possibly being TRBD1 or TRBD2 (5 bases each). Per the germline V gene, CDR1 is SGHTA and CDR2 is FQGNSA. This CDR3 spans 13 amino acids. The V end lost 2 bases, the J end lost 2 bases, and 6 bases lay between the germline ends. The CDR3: CASSLWGQETQYF. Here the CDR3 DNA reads TGTGCCAGCAGCTTATGGGGGCAAGAGACCCAGTACTTC.

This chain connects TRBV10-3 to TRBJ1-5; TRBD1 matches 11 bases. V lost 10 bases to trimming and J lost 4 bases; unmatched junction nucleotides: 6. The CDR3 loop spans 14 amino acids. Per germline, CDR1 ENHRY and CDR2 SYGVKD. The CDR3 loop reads CATYRDRGNQPQHF. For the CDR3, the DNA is TGTGCCACCTACCGGGACAGGGGGAATCAGCCCCAGCATTTT.

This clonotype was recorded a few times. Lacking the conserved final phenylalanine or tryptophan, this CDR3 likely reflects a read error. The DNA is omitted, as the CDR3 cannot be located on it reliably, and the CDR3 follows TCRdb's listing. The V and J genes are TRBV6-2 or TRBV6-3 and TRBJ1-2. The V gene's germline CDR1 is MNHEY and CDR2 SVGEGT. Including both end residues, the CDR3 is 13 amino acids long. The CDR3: CASSFDSPNDLLI.

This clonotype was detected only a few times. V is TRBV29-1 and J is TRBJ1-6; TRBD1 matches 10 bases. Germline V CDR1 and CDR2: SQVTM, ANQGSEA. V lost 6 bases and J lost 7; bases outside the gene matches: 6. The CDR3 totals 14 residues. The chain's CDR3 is CSVRDRGKNSPLHF. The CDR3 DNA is TGCAGCGTCCGGGACAGGGGAAAAAATTCACCCCTCCACTTT. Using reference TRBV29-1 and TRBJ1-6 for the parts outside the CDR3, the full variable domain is SAVISQKPSRDICQRGTSLTIQCQVDSQVTMMFWYRQQPGQSLTLIATANQGSEATYESGFVIDKFPISRPNLTFSTLTVSNMSPEDSSIYLCSVRDRGKNSPLHFGNGTRLTVT.

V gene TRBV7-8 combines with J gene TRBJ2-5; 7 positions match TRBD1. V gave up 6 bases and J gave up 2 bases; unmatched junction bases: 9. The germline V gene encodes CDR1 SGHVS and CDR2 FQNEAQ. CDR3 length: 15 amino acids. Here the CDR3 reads CASRREQGTQETQYF. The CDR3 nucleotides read TGTGCCAGCAGACGAGAACAGGGGACGCAAGAGACCCAGTACTTC.

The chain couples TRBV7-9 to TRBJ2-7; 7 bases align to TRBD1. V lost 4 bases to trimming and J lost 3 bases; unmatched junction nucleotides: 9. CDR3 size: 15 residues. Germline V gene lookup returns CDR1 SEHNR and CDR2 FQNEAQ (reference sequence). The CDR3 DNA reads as TGTGCCAGCAGCTCCCCAAGGGACAGATACTACGAGCAGTACTTC. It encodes CASSSPRDRYYEQYF.

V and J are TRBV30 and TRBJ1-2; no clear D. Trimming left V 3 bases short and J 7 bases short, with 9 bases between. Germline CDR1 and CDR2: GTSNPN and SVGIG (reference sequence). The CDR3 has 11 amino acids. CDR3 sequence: CAWRGLGGYTF. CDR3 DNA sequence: TGTGCCTGGAGAGGGTTGGGTGGCTACACCTTC.